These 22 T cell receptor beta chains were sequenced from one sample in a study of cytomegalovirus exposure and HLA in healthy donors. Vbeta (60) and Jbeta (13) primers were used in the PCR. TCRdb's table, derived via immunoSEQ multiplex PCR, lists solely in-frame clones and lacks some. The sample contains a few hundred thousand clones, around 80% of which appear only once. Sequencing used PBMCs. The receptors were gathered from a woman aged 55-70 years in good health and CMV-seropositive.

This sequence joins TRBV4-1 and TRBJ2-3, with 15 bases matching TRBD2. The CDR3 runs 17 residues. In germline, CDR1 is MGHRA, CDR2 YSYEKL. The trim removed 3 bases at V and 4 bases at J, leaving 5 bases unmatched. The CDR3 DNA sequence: TGCGCCAGCAGCCAGCCGGGACTAGCGGGAGGTTCAGATACGCAGTATTTT. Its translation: CASSQPGLAGGSDTQYF.

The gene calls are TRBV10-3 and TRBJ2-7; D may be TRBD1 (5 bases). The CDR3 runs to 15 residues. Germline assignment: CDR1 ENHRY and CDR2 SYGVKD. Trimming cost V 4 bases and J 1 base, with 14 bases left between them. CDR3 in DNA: TGTGCCATCAGTGGGCTCGACAGTGGATCCTACGAGCAGTACTTC. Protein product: CAISGLDSGSYEQYF.

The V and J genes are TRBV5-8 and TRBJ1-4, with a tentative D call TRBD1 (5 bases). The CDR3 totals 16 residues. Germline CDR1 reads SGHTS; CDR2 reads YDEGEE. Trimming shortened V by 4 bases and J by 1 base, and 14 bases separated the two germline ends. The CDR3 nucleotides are TGTGCCAGCAGCAAAGGGGCGGTAGTAACTAATGAAAAACTGTTTTTT. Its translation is CASSKGAVVTNEKLFF.

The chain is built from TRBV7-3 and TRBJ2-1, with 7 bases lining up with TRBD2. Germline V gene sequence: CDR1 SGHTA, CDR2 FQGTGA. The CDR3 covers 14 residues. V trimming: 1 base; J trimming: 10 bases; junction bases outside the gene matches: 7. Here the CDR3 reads CASSLSGRAGEQFF. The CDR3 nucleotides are TGTGCCAGCAGCTTAAGTGGGAGGGCCGGGGAGCAGTTCTTC.

CDR3 protein: CASSELLGWGTDTQYF. For the CDR3, the DNA is TGTGCCAGCAGTGAGCTTTTGGGCTGGGGCACAGATACGCAGTATTTT. This chain links TRBV2 with TRBJ2-3; no definite D call. V was cut by 3 bases and J by 1 base, with 14 bases left in between. CDR1 and CDR2 (germline): SNHLY, FYNNEI. CDR3 length: 16 amino acids.

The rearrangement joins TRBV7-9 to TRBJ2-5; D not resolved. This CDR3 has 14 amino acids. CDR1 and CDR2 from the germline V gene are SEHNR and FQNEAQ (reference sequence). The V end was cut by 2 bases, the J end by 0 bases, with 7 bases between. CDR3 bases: TGTGCCAGCAGCTTAAGGAGAGACCAAGAGACCCAGTACTTC. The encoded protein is CASSLRRDQETQYF.

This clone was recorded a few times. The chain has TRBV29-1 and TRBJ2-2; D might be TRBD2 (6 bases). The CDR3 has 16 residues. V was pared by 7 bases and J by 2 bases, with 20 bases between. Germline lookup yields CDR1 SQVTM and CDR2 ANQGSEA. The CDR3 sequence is CSGGHRAGSNTGELFF. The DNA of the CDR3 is TGCAGCGGCGGCCATCGGGCGGGGAGTAACACCGGGGAGCTGTTTTTT.

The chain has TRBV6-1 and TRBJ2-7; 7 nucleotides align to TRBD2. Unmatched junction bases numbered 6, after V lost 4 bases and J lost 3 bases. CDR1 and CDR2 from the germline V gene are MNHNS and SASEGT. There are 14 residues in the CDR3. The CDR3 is CASSGLGTNYEQYF. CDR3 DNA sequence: TGTGCCAGCAGTGGGCTGGGGACTAACTACGAGCAGTACTTC.

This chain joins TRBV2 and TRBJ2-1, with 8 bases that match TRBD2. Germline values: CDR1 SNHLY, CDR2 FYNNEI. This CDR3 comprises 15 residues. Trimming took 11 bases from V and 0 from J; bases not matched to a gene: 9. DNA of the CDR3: TGTGCCGGGAGGGAGCGGGAGAGCTCCTACAATGAGCAGTTCTTC. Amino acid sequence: CAGRERESSYNEQFF.

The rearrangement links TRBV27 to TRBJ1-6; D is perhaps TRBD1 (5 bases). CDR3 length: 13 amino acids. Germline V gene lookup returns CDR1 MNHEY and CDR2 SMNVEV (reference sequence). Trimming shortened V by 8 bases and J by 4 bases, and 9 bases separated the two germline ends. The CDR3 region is CASGQGYNSPLHF. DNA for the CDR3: TGTGCCAGCGGTCAGGGTTATAATTCACCCCTCCACTTT.

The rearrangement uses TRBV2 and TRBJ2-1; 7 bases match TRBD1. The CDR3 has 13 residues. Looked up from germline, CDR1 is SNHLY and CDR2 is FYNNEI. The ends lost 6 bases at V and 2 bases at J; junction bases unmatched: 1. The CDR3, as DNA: TGTGCCAGCAGAGGGGGCGCCTACAATGAGCAGTTCTTC. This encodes CASRGGAYNEQFF.

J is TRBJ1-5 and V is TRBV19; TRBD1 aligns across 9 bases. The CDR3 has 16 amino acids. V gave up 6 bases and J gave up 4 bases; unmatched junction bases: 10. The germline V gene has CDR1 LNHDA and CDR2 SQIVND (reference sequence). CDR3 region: CASSRTGQGGNQPQHF. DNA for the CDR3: TGTGCCAGTAGCAGAACGGGACAGGGAGGTAATCAGCCCCAGCATTTT. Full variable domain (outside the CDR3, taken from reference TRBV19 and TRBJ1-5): DGGITQSPKYLFRKEGQNVTLSCEQNLNHDAMYWYRQDPGQGLRLIYYSQIVNDFQKGDIAEGYSVSREKKESFPLTVTSAQKNPTAFYLCASSRTGQGGNQPQHFGDGTRLSIL.

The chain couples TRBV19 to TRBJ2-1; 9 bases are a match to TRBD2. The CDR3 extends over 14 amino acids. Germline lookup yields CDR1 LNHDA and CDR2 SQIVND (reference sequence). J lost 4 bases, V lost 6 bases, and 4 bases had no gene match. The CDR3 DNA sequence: TGTGCCAGTAGCCGACTAGCGGATTACAATGAGCAGTTCTTC. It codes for CASSRLADYNEQFF.

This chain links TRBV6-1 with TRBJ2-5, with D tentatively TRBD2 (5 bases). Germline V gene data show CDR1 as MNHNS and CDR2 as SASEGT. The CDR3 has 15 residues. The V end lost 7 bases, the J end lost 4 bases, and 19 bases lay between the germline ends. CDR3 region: CASIPWTTRGETQYF. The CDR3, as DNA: TGTGCCAGCATCCCCTGGACCACTAGAGGAGAGACCCAGTACTTC.

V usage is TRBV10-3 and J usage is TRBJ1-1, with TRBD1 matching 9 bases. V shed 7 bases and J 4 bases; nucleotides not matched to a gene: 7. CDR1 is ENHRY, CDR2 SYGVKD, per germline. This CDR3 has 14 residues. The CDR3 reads CAITEQGATTEAFF. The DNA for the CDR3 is TGTGCCATCACCGAACAGGGGGCGACCACTGAAGCTTTCTTT.

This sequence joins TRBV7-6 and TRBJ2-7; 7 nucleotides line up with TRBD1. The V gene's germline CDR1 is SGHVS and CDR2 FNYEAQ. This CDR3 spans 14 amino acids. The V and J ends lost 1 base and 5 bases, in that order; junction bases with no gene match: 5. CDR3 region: CASSLDRGGDEQYF. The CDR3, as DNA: TGTGCCAGCAGCTTAGACAGGGGCGGCGACGAGCAGTACTTC.

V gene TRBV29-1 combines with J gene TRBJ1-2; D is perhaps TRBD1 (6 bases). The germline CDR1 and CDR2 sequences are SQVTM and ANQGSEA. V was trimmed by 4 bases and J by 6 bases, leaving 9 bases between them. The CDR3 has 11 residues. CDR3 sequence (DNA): TGCAGCGTTGGGGACACAAATGGCTACACCTTC. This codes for CSVGDTNGYTF.

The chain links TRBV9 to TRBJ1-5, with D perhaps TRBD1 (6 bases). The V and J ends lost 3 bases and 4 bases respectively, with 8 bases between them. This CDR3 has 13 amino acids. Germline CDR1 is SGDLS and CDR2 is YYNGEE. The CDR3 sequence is CASSAGQNQPQHF. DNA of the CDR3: TGTGCCAGCAGCGCTGGACAGAATCAGCCCCAGCATTTT.

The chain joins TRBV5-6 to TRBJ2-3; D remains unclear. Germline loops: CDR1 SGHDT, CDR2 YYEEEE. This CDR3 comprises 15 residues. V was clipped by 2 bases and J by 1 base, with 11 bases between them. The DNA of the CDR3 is TGTGCCAGCAGCTTAAACGCGCACCGCACAGATACGCAGTATTTT. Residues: CASSLNAHRTDTQYF.

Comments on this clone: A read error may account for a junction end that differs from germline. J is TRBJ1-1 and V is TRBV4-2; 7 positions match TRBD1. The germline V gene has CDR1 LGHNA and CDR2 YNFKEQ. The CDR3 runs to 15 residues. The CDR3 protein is CASSQVGQLNTEALF. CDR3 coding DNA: TGTGCCAGCAGCCAAGTGGGACAGTTGAACACTGAAGCTCTCTTT.

The CDR3 sequence is CASSSSGGFYEQYF. The CDR3, as DNA: TGTGCCAGCAGTTCATCCGGGGGTTTCTACGAGCAGTACTTC. This chain links TRBV25-1 with TRBJ2-7; tentative D call: TRBD2 (6 bases). V lost 5 bases and J lost 3, with 14 bases in between. In germline, CDR1 is MGHDK, CDR2 SYGVNS. This CDR3 is 14 amino acids long.

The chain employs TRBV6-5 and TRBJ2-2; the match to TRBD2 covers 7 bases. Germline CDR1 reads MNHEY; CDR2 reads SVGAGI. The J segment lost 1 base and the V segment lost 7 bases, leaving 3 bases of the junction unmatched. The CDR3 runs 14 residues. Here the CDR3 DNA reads TGTGCCAGCAAGCGGGGCATGAACACCGGGGAGCTGTTTTTT. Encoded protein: CASKRGMNTGELFF.